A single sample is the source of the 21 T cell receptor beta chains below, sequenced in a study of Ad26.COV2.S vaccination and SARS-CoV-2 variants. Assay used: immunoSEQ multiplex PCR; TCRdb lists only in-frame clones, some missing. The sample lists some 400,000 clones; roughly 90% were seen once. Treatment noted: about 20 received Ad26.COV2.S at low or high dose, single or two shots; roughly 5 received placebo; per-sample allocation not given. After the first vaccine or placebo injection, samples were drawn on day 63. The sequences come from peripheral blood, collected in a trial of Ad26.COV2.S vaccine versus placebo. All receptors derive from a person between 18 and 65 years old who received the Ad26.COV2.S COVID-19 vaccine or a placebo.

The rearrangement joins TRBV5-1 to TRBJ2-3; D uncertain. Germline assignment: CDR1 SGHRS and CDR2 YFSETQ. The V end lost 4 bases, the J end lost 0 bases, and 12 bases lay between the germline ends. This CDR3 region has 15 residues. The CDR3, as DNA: TGCGCCAGCAGCCCAAGAGTCGACAGCACAGATACGCAGTATTTT. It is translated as CASSPRVDSTDTQYF.

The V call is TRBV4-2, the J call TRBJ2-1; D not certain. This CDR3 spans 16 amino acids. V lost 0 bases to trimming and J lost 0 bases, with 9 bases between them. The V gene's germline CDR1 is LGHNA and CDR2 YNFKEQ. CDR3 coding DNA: TGTGCCAGCAGCCAAGAGCTGGCTAGCTCCTACAATGAGCAGTTCTTC. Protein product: CASSQELASSYNEQFF.

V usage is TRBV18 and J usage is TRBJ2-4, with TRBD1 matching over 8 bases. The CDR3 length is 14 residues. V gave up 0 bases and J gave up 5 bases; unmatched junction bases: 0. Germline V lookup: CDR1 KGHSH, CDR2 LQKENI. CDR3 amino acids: CASSPPGQENIQYF. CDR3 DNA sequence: TGTGCCAGCTCACCACCGGGACAGGAAAACATTCAGTACTTC. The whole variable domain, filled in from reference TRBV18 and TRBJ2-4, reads NAGVMQNPRHLVRRRGQEARLRCSPMKGHSHVYWYRQLPEEGLKFMVYLQKENIIDESGMPKERFSAEFPKEGPSILRIQQVVRGDSAAYFCASSPPGQENIQYFGAGTRLSVL.

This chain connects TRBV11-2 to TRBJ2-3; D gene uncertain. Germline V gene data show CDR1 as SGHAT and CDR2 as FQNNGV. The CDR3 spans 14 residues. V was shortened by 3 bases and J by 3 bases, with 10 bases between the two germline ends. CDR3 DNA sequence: TGTGCCAGCAGCTTTGGGCCGTGGACAGATACGCAGTATTTT. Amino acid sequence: CASSFGPWTDTQYF.

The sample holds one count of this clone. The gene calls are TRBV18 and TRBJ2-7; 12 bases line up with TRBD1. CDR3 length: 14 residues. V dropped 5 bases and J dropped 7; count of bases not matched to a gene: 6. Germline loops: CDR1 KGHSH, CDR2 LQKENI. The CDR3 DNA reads TGTGCCAGCTCATCGGGACAGGGGGCGGGTGAGCAGTACTTC. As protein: CASSSGQGAGEQYF.

DNA for the CDR3: TGTGCCAGTAGTAGGAAGGGACAGGGGGCGATCGGGGAGCTGTTTTTT. Its protein is CASSRKGQGAIGELFF. The gene calls are TRBV19 and TRBJ2-2; 12 bases are a match to TRBD1. J was trimmed by 7 bases and V by 4 bases; bases with no gene match: 7. The CDR3 extends over 16 amino acids. The germline V gene has CDR1 LNHDA and CDR2 SQIVND (reference sequence).

CDR3 residues: CASGWGEVGTDTQYF. For the CDR3, the DNA is TGTGCTAGTGGTTGGGGGGAGGTCGGCACAGATACGCAGTATTTT. The chain joins TRBV12-5 to TRBJ2-3; a weak D match, TRBD2 (6 bases). Trimming cost V 4 bases and J 1 base, with 12 bases left between them. Per the germline V gene, CDR1 is LGHNT and CDR2 is FRNRAP. The CDR3 consists of 15 residues.

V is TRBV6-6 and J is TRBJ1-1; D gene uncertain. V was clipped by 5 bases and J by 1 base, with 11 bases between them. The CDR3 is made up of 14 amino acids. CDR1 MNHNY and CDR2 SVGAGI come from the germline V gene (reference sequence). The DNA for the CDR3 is TGTGCCAGCAGTCGGGCGTATGCGAACACTGAAGCTTTCTTT. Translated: CASSRAYANTEAFF.

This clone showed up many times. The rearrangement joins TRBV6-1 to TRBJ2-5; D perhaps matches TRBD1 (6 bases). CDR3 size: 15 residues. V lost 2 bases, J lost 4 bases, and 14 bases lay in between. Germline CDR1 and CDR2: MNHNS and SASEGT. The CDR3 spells CASSEPLGGAETQYF. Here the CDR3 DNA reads TGTGCCAGCAGTGAACCTTTAGGGGGTGCAGAGACCCAGTACTTC.

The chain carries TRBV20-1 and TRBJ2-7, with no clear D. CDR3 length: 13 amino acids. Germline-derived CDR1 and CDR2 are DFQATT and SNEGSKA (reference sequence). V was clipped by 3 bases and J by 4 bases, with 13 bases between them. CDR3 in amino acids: CSASPVVGYEQYF. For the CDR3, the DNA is TGCAGTGCTAGTCCTGTTGTGGGATACGAGCAGTACTTC.

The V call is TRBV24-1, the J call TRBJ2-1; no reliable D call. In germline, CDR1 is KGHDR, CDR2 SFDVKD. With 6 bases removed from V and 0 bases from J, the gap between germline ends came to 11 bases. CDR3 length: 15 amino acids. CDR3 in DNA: TGTGCCACCAGTCCCCCCACCAGCTCCTACAATGAGCAGTTCTTC. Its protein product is CATSPPTSSYNEQFF.

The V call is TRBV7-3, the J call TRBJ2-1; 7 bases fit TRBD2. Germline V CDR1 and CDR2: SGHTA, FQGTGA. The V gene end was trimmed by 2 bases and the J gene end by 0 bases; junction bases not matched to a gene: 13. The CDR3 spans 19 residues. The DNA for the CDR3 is TGTGCCAGCAGCTTAGGGCATGTTCGGGGGAGGGCCTCCTACAATGAGCAGTTCTTC. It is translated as CASSLGHVRGRASYNEQFF.

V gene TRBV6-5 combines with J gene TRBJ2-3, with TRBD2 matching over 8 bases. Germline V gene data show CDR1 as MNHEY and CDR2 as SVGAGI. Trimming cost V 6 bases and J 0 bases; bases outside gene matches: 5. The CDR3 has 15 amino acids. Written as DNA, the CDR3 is TGTGCCAGCAGATCCCCTAGCGGGAGCACAGATACGCAGTATTTT. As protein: CASRSPSGSTDTQYF.

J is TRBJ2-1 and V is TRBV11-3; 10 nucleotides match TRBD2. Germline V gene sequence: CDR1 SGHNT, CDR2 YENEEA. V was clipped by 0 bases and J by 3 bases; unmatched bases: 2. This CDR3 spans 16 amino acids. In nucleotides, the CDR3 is TGTGCCAGCAGCTTAGATCTAGCGGGAGACTACAATGAGCAGTTCTTC. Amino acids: CASSLDLAGDYNEQFF.

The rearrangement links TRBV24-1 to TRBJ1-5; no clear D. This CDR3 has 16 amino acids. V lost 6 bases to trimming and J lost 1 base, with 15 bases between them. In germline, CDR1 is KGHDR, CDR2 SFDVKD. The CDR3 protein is CATSIDPRWSNQPQHF. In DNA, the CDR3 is TGTGCCACCAGTATTGATCCTCGGTGGAGCAATCAGCCCCAGCATTTT.

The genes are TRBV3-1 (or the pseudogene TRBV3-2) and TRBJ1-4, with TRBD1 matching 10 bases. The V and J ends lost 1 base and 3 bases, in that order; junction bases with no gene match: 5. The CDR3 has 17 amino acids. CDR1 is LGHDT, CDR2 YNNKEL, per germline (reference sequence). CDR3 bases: TGTGCCAGCAGCCAAGGCGGGGGACAGGGGCCTAATGAAAAACTGTTTTTT. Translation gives CASSQGGGQGPNEKLFF.

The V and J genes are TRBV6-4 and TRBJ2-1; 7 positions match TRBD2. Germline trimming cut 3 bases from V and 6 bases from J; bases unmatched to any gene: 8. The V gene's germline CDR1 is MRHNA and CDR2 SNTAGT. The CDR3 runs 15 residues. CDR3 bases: TGTGCCAGCAGTGAAGGAGAGGCTAGCGGCAATGAGCAGTTCTTC. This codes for CASSEGEASGNEQFF.

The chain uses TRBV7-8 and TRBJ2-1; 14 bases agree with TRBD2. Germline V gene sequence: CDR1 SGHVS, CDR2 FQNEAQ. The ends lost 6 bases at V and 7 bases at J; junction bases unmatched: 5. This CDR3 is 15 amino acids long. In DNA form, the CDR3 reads TGTGCCAGCAGTCCCCGGACTAGCGGGAGGAATGAGCAGTTCTTC. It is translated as CASSPRTSGRNEQFF.

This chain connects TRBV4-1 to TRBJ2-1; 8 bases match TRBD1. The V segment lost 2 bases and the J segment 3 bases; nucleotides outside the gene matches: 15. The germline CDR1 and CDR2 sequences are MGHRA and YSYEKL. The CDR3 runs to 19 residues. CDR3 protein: CASSQPTGDVRTNYNEQFF. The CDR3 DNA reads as TGCGCCAGCAGCCAACCGACAGGGGACGTTAGGACGAACTACAATGAGCAGTTCTTC.

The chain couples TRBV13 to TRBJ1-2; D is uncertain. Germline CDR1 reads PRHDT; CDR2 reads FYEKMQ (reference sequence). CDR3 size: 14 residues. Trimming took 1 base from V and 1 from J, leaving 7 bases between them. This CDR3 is CASSLAGLNYGYTF. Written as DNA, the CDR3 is TGTGCCAGCAGCTTAGCCGGCCTTAACTATGGCTACACCTTC.

Here the CDR3 reads CASTIRGKIYGYTF. The CDR3 nucleotides are TGTGCCAGTACCATCCGGGGGAAAATCTATGGCTACACCTTC. The chain links TRBV19 to TRBJ1-2, with TRBD1 as a possible D gene (5 bases). The CDR3 runs 14 residues. V gave up 7 bases and J gave up 4 bases, with 16 bases separating them. Germline CDR1 LNHDA, CDR2 SQIVND (reference sequence).